These T cell receptor beta chains were read from a single sample in a study of OX40 agonist ivuxolimab in advanced cancers. The method was immunoSEQ multiplex PCR; TCRdb's version includes in-frame clones alone and lacks a portion of them. The profile shows tens of thousands of clones, 75% to 90% of them singletons. Sequencing used CD4+ or CD8+ T cells sorted from blood, obtained in a trial of the OX40 agonist ivuxolimab. The receptor source for this set is an adult with an advanced solid tumor such as melanoma, head and neck, liver or kidney cancer. CDR3s include the opening cysteine and the closing phenylalanine or tryptophan. Fields, in order: D gene, clone size, V gene, J gene, CDR3 protein, CDR3 DNA. The D gene is left open where the match is weak. Expanded clones get a size class; other rows say once, few or many, or leave the size out.

d_call: TRBD1; clone_size: few; v_call: TRBV6-4; j_call: TRBJ1-2; cdr3_aa: CASRIRDSSLYGYTF; cdr3_nt: TGTGCCAGCAGAATCCGGGACAGCTCTCTCTATGGCTACACCTTC
d_call: TRBD2; clone_size: -; v_call: TRBV7-9; j_call: TRBJ2-7; cdr3_aa: CASSLGTSGRIYEQYF; cdr3_nt: TGTGCCAGCAGCTTAGGTACTAGCGGGAGGATCTACGAGCAGTACTTC
d_call: TRBD1; clone_size: -; v_call: TRBV18; j_call: TRBJ1-1; cdr3_aa: CASSPGQSSNTEAFF; cdr3_nt: TGTGCCAGCTCACCGGGACAGTCTTCGAACACTGAAGCTTTCTTT
d_call: TRBD1; clone_size: -; v_call: TRBV7-4; j_call: TRBJ2-5; cdr3_aa: CASSIIEAGTGASQETQYF; cdr3_nt: TGTGCCAGCAGCATAATAGAGGCCGGGACAGGGGCCTCCCAAGAGACCCAGTACTTC
d_call: -; clone_size: -; v_call: TRBV5-8; j_call: TRBJ2-1; cdr3_aa: CASSFGVASYNEQFF; cdr3_nt: TGTGCCAGCAGCTTTGGAGTCGCGTCCTACAATGAGCAGTTCTTC
d_call: TRBD2; clone_size: -; v_call: TRBV5-1; j_call: TRBJ2-1; cdr3_aa: CASGPLAGGGYNEQFF; cdr3_nt: TGCGCCAGCGGCCCCTTAGCGGGGGGCGGTTACAATGAGCAGTTCTTC
d_call: -; clone_size: -; v_call: TRBV19; j_call: TRBJ1-1; cdr3_aa: CASSAIPGRMNTEAFF; cdr3_nt: TGTGCCAGTAGTGCAATACCAGGGCGGATGAACACTGAAGCTTTCTTT
d_call: -; clone_size: -; v_call: TRBV19; j_call: TRBJ2-7; cdr3_aa: CASSQGPRVEQYF; cdr3_nt: TGTGCCAGTAGCCAGGGGCCGAGGGTCGAGCAGTACTTC
d_call: -; clone_size: once; v_call: TRBV11-2; j_call: TRBJ2-2; cdr3_aa: CASSRYGTGNTGELFF; cdr3_nt: TGTGCCAGCAGCCGATACGGGACGGGAAACACCGGGGAGCTGTTTTTT
d_call: TRBD1; clone_size: -; v_call: TRBV4-2; j_call: TRBJ2-3; cdr3_aa: CASSSRTGTTDTQYF; cdr3_nt: TGTGCCAGCAGTTCCCGGACAGGGACCACAGATACGCAGTATTTT
d_call: -; clone_size: -; v_call: TRBV4-1; j_call: TRBJ2-1; cdr3_aa: CASSQTPVRGLYNEQFF; cdr3_nt: TGCGCCAGCAGCCAAACCCCAGTTCGGGGGCTTTACAATGAGCAGTTCTTC
d_call: -; clone_size: -; v_call: TRBV11-2; j_call: TRBJ1-3; cdr3_aa: CASSARLSSGNTIYF; cdr3_nt: TGTGCCAGCAGCGCCCGACTGTCCTCTGGAAACACCATATATTTT
d_call: TRBD1; clone_size: -; v_call: TRBV4-1; j_call: TRBJ1-3; cdr3_aa: CASSGMVRPGQVKGNTIYF; cdr3_nt: TGCGCCAGCAGCGGAATGGTGAGACCGGGACAGGTAAAAGGAAACACCATATATTTT
d_call: TRBD1; clone_size: -; v_call: TRBV5-6; j_call: TRBJ1-2; cdr3_aa: CASSSTRTGLSYTF; cdr3_nt: TGTGCCAGCAGTTCCACGCGGACAGGGTTGAGCTACACCTTC
d_call: -; clone_size: -; v_call: TRBV29-1; j_call: TRBJ2-2; cdr3_aa: CSVDETGELFF; cdr3_nt: TGCAGCGTTGATGAGACCGGGGAGCTGTTTTTT
d_call: -; clone_size: -; v_call: TRBV19; j_call: TRBJ2-3; cdr3_aa: CASSMGRTQYF; cdr3_nt: TGTGCCAGTAGTATGGGCCGTACGCAGTATTTT
d_call: -; clone_size: -; v_call: TRBV18; j_call: TRBJ1-1; cdr3_aa: CASSPGTVMQAFF; cdr3_nt: TGTGCCAGCTCACCCGGGACGGTTATGCAAGCTTTCTTT
d_call: TRBD1; clone_size: -; v_call: TRBV7-8; j_call: TRBJ2-7; cdr3_aa: CASSLRDRGPYEQYF; cdr3_nt: TGTGCCAGCAGCTTACGGGACAGGGGACCTTACGAGCAGTACTTC
d_call: -; clone_size: -; v_call: TRBV29-1; j_call: TRBJ2-6; cdr3_aa: CSVGKDSSGANVLTF; cdr3_nt: TGCAGCGTGGGGAAAGACAGCTCTGGGGCCAACGTCCTGACTTTC
d_call: -; clone_size: once; v_call: TRBV27; j_call: TRBJ2-5; cdr3_aa: CASSLLGETQYF; cdr3_nt: TGTGCCAGCAGTTTACTAGGAGAGACCCAGTACTTC
d_call: -; clone_size: -; v_call: TRBV20-1; j_call: TRBJ1-2; cdr3_aa: CSARSGYTF; cdr3_nt: TGCAGTGCTAGATCGGGCTACACCTTC
d_call: -; clone_size: -; v_call: TRBV11-2; j_call: TRBJ2-1; cdr3_aa: CASSSSSYNEQFF; cdr3_nt: TGTGCCAGCAGCTCGAGCTCCTACAATGAGCAGTTCTTC
d_call: TRBD1; clone_size: once; v_call: TRBV18; j_call: TRBJ2-7; cdr3_aa: CASSPVGQGYEQYF; cdr3_nt: TGTGCCAGCTCACCCGTAGGACAGGGCTACGAGCAGTACTTC
d_call: TRBD1; clone_size: -; v_call: TRBV28; j_call: TRBJ1-1; cdr3_aa: CASGLGQGTNTEAFF; cdr3_nt: TGTGCCAGCGGCCTAGGACAGGGGACGAACACTGAAGCTTTCTTT
d_call: TRBD1; clone_size: -; v_call: TRBV5-5; j_call: TRBJ1-2; cdr3_aa: CASSPGQGYGYTF; cdr3_nt: TGTGCCAGCAGCCCTGGACAGGGCTATGGCTACACCTTC
d_call: TRBD1; clone_size: -; v_call: TRBV7-2; j_call: TRBJ2-5; cdr3_aa: CASSSGDSNSRGRTQYF; cdr3_nt: TGTGCCAGCAGTTCCGGGGACAGCAACTCCAGGGGGAGGACCCAGTACTTC
d_call: TRBD1; clone_size: -; v_call: TRBV6-5; j_call: TRBJ1-2; cdr3_aa: CASSSTGGGYTF; cdr3_nt: TGTGCCAGCAGTTCTACAGGGGGAGGCTACACCTTC
d_call: TRBD2; clone_size: -; v_call: TRBV19; j_call: TRBJ2-7; cdr3_aa: CASSIRLAGPAYEQYF; cdr3_nt: TGTGCCAGTAGTATTCGGCTAGCGGGACCCGCCTACGAGCAGTACTTC
d_call: -; clone_size: -; v_call: TRBV27; j_call: TRBJ2-3; cdr3_aa: CASSRTRTTTTDTQYF; cdr3_nt: TGTGCCAGCAGCAGGACTCGGACTACCACCACAGATACGCAGTATTTT
d_call: -; clone_size: -; v_call: TRBV9; j_call: TRBJ2-7; cdr3_aa: CASSPQLAGLYEQYF; cdr3_nt: TGTGCCAGCAGCCCACAACTAGCTGGCCTTTACGAGCAGTACTTC
d_call: TRBD2; clone_size: -; v_call: TRBV5-6; j_call: TRBJ2-5; cdr3_aa: CASSLYWRGIQETQYF; cdr3_nt: TGTGCCAGCAGCTTGTATTGGCGGGGGATCCAAGAGACCCAGTACTTC
d_call: -; clone_size: -; v_call: TRBV15; j_call: TRBJ1-1; cdr3_aa: CATSREHSTNTEAFF; cdr3_nt: TGTGCCACCAGCAGAGAACACAGCACAAACACTGAAGCTTTCTTT
d_call: -; clone_size: -; v_call: TRBV27; j_call: TRBJ1-5; cdr3_aa: CASSPLWGRNNQPQHF; cdr3_nt: TGTGCCAGCAGTCCGTTATGGGGGAGGAACAATCAGCCCCAGCATTTT
d_call: -; clone_size: -; v_call: TRBV10-3; j_call: TRBJ2-2; cdr3_aa: CAISENLRPGELFF; cdr3_nt: TGTGCCATCAGTGAGAACCTCAGGCCCGGGGAGCTGTTTTTT
d_call: TRBD1; clone_size: -; v_call: TRBV7-7; j_call: TRBJ1-3; cdr3_aa: CASSPQTGAGTIYF; cdr3_nt: TGTGCTAGCAGCCCCCAGACAGGGGCCGGCACCATATATTTT
d_call: -; clone_size: -; v_call: TRBV4-2; j_call: TRBJ1-2; cdr3_aa: CASSQTTGQDGYTF; cdr3_nt: TGTGCCAGCAGCCAAACGACTGGGCAGGATGGCTACACCTTC
d_call: TRBD2; clone_size: -; v_call: TRBV6-5; j_call: TRBJ2-2; cdr3_aa: CASSYRTSLLGELFF; cdr3_nt: TGTGCCAGCAGTTATCGGACTAGCCTCCTCGGGGAGCTGTTTTTT
d_call: TRBD1; clone_size: -; v_call: TRBV11-3; j_call: TRBJ2-3; cdr3_aa: CASSPGTGLRDTQYF; cdr3_nt: TGTGCCAGCAGCCCCGGGACAGGGTTGAGGGATACGCAGTATTTT
d_call: -; clone_size: -; v_call: TRBV7-6; j_call: TRBJ2-3; cdr3_aa: CASTDSTRTDTQYF; cdr3_nt: TGTGCCAGCACCGACTCGACTCGCACAGATACGCAGTATTTT
d_call: -; clone_size: -; v_call: TRBV4-2; j_call: TRBJ2-3; cdr3_aa: CASSQPGETADTQYF; cdr3_nt: TGTGCCAGCAGCCAACCGGGAGAGACGGCAGATACGCAGTATTTT
d_call: TRBD1; clone_size: -; v_call: TRBV28; j_call: TRBJ2-2; cdr3_aa: CASSAGTAFTGELFF; cdr3_nt: TGTGCCAGCAGTGCCGGGACAGCATTCACCGGGGAGCTGTTTTTT
d_call: TRBD1; clone_size: -; v_call: TRBV30; j_call: TRBJ1-1; cdr3_aa: CAWNPGGLNTEAFF; cdr3_nt: TGTGCCTGGAACCCAGGGGGCTTGAACACTGAAGCTTTCTTT
d_call: -; clone_size: -; v_call: TRBV7-2; j_call: TRBJ2-5; cdr3_aa: CASSLEGFQETQYF; cdr3_nt: TGTGCCAGCAGCTTAGAAGGGTTCCAAGAGACCCAGTACTTC
d_call: -; clone_size: -; v_call: TRBV19; j_call: TRBJ2-1; cdr3_aa: CASSIGYQKFF; cdr3_nt: TGTGCCAGTAGTATAGGGTATCAGAAGTTCTTC